A selection of T cell receptor beta chains follows, all from one sample in a study of blood T cell repertoires in COVID-19. Method: immunoSEQ multiplex PCR; TCRdb's copy keeps in-frame clones and lacks some. Counted here are roughly 40,000 clones, around 83% occurring once; the ten biggest clones make up approximately 45%. The sequenced sample consisted of peripheral blood. These receptors all stem from a woman over 75 with active or convalescent COVID-19. The CDR3 runs from the conserved cysteine through the conserved F or W. The order of the fields is J gene, D gene, V gene, clone size, CDR3 DNA, CDR3 protein. A D gene is named only where the DNA matches it firmly. Expanded clones get a size class; other rows say once, few or many, or leave the size out.

TRBJ2-1,TRBD2,TRBV4-1,few,TGCGCCAGCAGCCAAGAGTCACTAGCGGGATTAAATGAGCAGTTCTTC,CASSQESLAGLNEQFF
TRBJ1-3,TRBD1,TRBV11-2,NA,TGTGCCAGCACCAAGGGGGACAGGGACGGAAACACCATATATTTT,CASTKGDRDGNTIYF
TRBJ2-5,TRBD2,TRBV9,NA,TGTGCCAGCAGCGTAGGGCTAGCGGGGGTGGAGACCCAGTACTTC,CASSVGLAGVETQYF
TRBJ1-1,NA,TRBV28,NA,TGTGCCAGCATTCCCCCCAGCAGGGGAAGGATGATAGCTTTCTTT,CASIPPSRGRMIAFF
TRBJ2-1,TRBD2,TRBV18,NA,TGTGCCAGCTCACTTGGGACTAGCGGTTATTCAAATGAGCAGTTCTTC,CASSLGTSGYSNEQFF
TRBJ2-3,TRBD2,TRBV9,NA,TGTGCCAGCACCCTAAGCGCTAGCGGGAGTGGCACAGATACGCAGTATTTT,CASTLSASGSGTDTQYF
TRBJ2-1,TRBD2,TRBV6-6,once,TGTGCCAGCAGGGAGGCGGGAGGATACAATGAGCAGTTCTTC,CASREAGGYNEQFF
TRBJ1-2,NA,TRBV6-5,NA,TGTGCCAGCAGTTACGGGGCAGGACGTGGCTACACCTTC,CASSYGAGRGYTF
TRBJ1-2,TRBD1,TRBV5-6,NA,TGTGCCAGCAGCTTAACTCGGACAGGGCTTACCTTC,CASSLTRTGLTF
TRBJ1-1,TRBD1,TRBV28,NA,TGTGCCAGCAGTGCGACAGGGAAACTGAACACTGAAGCTTTCTTT,CASSATGKLNTEAFF
TRBJ2-3,TRBD2,TRBV6-2/TRBV6-3,many,TGTGCCAGCAGTTACCTACGGGGGAGGGTAGCAGATACGCAGTATTTT,CASSYLRGRVADTQYF
TRBJ1-5,NA,TRBV27,NA,TGTGCCAGCAGTTTCTCGGCAGGGGTTGGCAATCAGCCCCAGCATTTT,CASSFSAGVGNQPQHF
TRBJ2-3,NA,TRBV7-3,once,TGTGCCAGCAGCGGGGGCACTAGCACAGATACGCAGTATTTT,CASSGGTSTDTQYF
TRBJ2-5,NA,TRBV9,once,TGTGCCAGCAGCCCCGGTAGGAGGGAAGGAGAGACCCAGTACTTC,CASSPGRREGETQYF
TRBJ2-7,NA,TRBV20-1,NA,TGCAGTGCTAGTTCCGGGAGCTTGGGGCGCTACGAGCAGTACTTC,CSASSGSLGRYEQYF
TRBJ2-1,NA,TRBV21-1,NA,TGTGCCAGCAGCAAAGAGGCGGGAGCCCACTCCTACAATGAGCAGTTCTTC,CASSKEAGAHSYNEQFF
TRBJ1-5,TRBD1,TRBV6-2/TRBV6-3,NA,TGTGCCAGCAGTTATCCCCAAAACAGGGGGTTGATCAATCAGCCCCAGCATTTT,CASSYPQNRGLINQPQHF
TRBJ2-3,TRBD1,TRBV6-2/TRBV6-3,NA,TGTGCCAGCAGTTACTTCCAGGGGGGCACAGATACGCAGTATTTT,CASSYFQGGTDTQYF
TRBJ2-1,NA,TRBV27,NA,TGTGCCAGCAGTTTACGGTGGACTTCCGATGAGCAGTTCTTC,CASSLRWTSDEQFF
TRBJ2-1,TRBD2,TRBV19,NA,TGTGCCAGTAAACCGGGACTAGCGGGAGATGAGCAGTTCTTC,CASKPGLAGDEQFF
TRBJ1-5,TRBD1,TRBV19,NA,TGTGCCAGTAGCGAGACAGGGGGCTATGGTCAGCCCCAGCATTTT,CASSETGGYGQPQHF
TRBJ2-3,TRBD1,TRBV24-1,NA,TGTGCCACCAGTGGTGAACGGACAGGGTTCGGGACGCAGTATTTT,CATSGERTGFGTQYF
TRBJ1-1,NA,TRBV28,NA,TGTGCCACTCGAGTGACTGAAGCTTTCTTT,CATRVTEAFF
TRBJ1-1,NA,TRBV10-3,NA,TGTGCCATCAGTCCAGGGTTAGAATCCGTTGAAGCTTTCTTT,CAISPGLESVEAFF
TRBJ1-1,NA,TRBV15,NA,TGTGCCACCAGCAGAGATCAGGGTACCACTGAAGCTTTCTTT,CATSRDQGTTEAFF